The clone carrying this T cell receptor (beta chain) appeared a single time. Original processing methods: Researchers report that nucleated cell counts were estimated from reference gene primer amplification. Sequencing was performed with immunoSEQ multiplex PCR; in TCRdb, only in-frame clones are kept and a portion is missing. The V and J calls and clone size come from that table; D and trimming were worked out from the DNA. The sample consists of tens of thousands of clones, under 90% of them appearing once. V lost 0 bases and J lost 4, with 4 bases in between. The CDR3 totals 12 residues. Germline V gene lookup returns CDR1 SGHDT and CDR2 YYEEEE. The data are from a study of blood T cell repertoires in COVID-19.

The specimen was peripheral blood. This chain connects TRBV5-6 to TRBJ1-1; unclear D gene. The receptor was derived from a man aged 50-60 years with active COVID-19. CDR3 bases: TGTGCCAGCAGCTTGGTGAGCACTGAAGCTTTCTTT. It is translated as CASSLVSTEAFF.